This entry lists 2 T cell receptor beta chains sequenced from one sample in a study of blood T cell repertoires in COVID-19. Sequenced by immunoSEQ multiplex PCR; TCRdb stores in-frame clones only, minus some. The data show some 300,000 clones, about 90% seen once. Sequences were obtained from peripheral blood. Every receptor here comes from a man in his late teens or twenties with active or convalescent COVID-19.

The chain is built from TRBV6-5 and TRBJ2-7, with D perhaps TRBD1 (6 bases). Deletions cut 7 bases from V and 2 bases from J, with 12 bases between. The germline CDR1 and CDR2 sequences are MNHEY and SVGAGI. CDR3 length: 13 amino acids. This CDR3 is CASKGKGAYEQYF. CDR3 in DNA: TGTGCCAGCAAGGGAAAGGGGGCCTACGAGCAGTACTTC.

The V gene is TRBV14, the J gene TRBJ1-2; 7 positions agree with TRBD1. Per the germline V gene, CDR1 is SGHDN and CDR2 is FVKESK. With 4 bases clipped from V and 2 bases from J, the junction kept 7 bases outside the gene matches. The CDR3 contains 15 residues. CDR3 region: CASSPTPGQNYGYTF. CDR3 nucleotides: TGTGCCAGCAGCCCTACACCGGGACAGAACTATGGCTACACCTTC.